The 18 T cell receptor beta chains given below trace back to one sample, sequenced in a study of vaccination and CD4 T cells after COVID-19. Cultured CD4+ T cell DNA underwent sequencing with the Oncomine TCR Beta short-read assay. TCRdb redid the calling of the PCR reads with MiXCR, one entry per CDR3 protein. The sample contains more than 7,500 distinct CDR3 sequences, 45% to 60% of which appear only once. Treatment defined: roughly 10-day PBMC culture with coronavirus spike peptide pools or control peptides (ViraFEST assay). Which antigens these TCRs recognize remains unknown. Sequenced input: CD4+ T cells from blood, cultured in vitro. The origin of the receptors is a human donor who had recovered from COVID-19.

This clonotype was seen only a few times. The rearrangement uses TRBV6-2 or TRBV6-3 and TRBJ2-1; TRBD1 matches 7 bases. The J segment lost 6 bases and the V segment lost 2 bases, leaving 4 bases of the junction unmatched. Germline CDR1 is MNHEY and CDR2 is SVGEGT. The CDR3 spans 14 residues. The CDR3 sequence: CASSYVSGGNEQFF. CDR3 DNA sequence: TGTGCCAGCAGTTACGTATCAGGGGGCAATGAGCAGTTCTTC.

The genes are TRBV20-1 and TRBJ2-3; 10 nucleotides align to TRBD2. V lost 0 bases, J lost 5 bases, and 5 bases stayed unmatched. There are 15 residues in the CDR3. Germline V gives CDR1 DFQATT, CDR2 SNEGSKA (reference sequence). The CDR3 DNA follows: TGCAGTGCTAGAGATAGCGGGGGGCCTAGAGATACGCAGTATTTT. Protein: CSARDSGGPRDTQYF.

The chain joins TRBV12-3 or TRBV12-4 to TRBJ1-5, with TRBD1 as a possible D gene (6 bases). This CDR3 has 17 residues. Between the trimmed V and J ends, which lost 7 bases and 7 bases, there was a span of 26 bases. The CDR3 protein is CASTIISTQGRVQPQHF. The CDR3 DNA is TGTGCCAGCACCATCATCTCAACACAGGGAAGAGTGCAGCCCCAGCATTTT.

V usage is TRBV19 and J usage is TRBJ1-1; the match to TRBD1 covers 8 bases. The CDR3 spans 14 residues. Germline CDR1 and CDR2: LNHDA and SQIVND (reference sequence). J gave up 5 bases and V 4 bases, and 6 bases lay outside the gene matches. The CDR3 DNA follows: TGTGCCAGTAGTACCGGACAGGGAGGGACTGAAGCTTTCTTT. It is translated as CASSTGQGGTEAFF.

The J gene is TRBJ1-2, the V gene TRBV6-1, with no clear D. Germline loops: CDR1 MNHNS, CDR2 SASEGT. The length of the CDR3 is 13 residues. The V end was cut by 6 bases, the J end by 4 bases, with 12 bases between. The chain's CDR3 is CASSPLGVYGYTF. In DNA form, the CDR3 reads TGTGCCAGCAGCCCATTGGGAGTCTATGGCTACACCTTC.

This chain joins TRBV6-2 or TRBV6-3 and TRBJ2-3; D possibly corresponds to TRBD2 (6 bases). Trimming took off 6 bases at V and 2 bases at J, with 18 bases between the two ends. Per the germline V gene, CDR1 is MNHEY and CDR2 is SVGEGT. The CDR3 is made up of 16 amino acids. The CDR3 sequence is CASSPTGTGYTDTQYF. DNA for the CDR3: TGTGCCAGCAGCCCTACGGGGACTGGGTACACAGATACGCAGTATTTT.

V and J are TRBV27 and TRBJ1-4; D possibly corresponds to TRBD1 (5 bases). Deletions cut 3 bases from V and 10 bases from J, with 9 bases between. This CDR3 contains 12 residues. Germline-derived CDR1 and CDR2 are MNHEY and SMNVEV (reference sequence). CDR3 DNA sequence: TGTGCCAGCAGTTTTCAGGGAGGAAAACTGTTTTTT. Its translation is CASSFQGGKLFF.

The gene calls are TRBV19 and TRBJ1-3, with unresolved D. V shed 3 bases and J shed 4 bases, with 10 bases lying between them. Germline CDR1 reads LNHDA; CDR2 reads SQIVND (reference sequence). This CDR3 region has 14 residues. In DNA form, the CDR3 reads TGTGCCAGTAGTATTCATTTCGCGGGAAACACCATATATTTT. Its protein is CASSIHFAGNTIYF.

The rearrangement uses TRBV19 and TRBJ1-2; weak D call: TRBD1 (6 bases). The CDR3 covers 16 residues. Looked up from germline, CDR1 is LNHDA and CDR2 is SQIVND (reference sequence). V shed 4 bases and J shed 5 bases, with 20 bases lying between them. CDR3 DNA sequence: TGTGCCAGTAGTACATACCCCCGACAGGCCAAATATGGCTACACCTTC. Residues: CASSTYPRQAKYGYTF.

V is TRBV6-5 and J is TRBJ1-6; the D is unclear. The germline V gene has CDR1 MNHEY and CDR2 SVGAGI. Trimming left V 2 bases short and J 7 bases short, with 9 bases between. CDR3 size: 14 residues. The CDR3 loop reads CASSYVAGNSPLHF. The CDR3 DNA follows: TGTGCCAGCAGTTACGTGGCGGGGAATTCACCCCTCCACTTT.

The CDR3 region has the DNA TGTGCCAGCAGCGTACTGCGGGCGGCTAACTATGGCTACACCTTC. As protein: CASSVLRAANYGYTF. The V call is TRBV2, the J call TRBJ1-2; D is undetermined. Germline CDR1 reads SNHLY; CDR2 reads FYNNEI. The CDR3 sequence is 15 residues long. Trimming removed 6 bases from V and 0 bases from J, with 14 bases in between.

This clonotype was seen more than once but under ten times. CDR3 coding DNA: TGTGCCAGCAGTTACCTCCGTACAGGGGTAGGAAACACCATATATTTT. The encoded protein is CASSYLRTGVGNTIYF. The V and J genes are TRBV6-5 and TRBJ1-3, with 7 bases identical to TRBD1. CDR3 length equals 16 residues. With 2 bases clipped from V and 4 bases from J, the junction kept 8 bases outside the gene matches. Germline CDR1 MNHEY, CDR2 SVGAGI.

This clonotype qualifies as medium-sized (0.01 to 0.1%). Here the CDR3 reads CASSLGQGREKLFF. The CDR3, as DNA: TGTGCCAGCAGTTTGGGACAGGGTAGAGAAAAACTGTTTTTT. The J gene is TRBJ1-4, the V gene TRBV12-3 or TRBV12-4; 9 bases map to TRBD1. Trimming took 3 bases from V and 8 from J; bases not matched to a gene: 4. CDR3 size: 14 residues.

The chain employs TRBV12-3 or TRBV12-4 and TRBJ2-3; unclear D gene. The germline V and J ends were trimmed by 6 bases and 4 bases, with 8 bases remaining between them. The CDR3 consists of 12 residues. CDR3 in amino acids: CASSWTADTQYF. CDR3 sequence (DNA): TGTGCCAGCAGCTGGACGGCAGATACGCAGTATTTT.

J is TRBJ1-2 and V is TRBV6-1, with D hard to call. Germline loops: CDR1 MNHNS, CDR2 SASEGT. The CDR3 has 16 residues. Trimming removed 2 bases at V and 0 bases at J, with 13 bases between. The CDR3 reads CASSEHLIVTNYGYTF. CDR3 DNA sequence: TGTGCCAGCAGTGAACACTTGATAGTTACTAACTATGGCTACACCTTC.

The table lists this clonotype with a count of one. Written as DNA, the CDR3 is TGCGCCAGCAGCTTGAGGGGAGGGGAATCGGCTTTCTTT. This translates into CASSLRGGESAFF. The genes are TRBV5-1 and TRBJ1-1; TRBD1 is a possible D gene (5 bases). Trimming shortened V by 1 base and J by 11 bases, and 15 bases separated the two germline ends. This CDR3 spans 13 amino acids. Germline V CDR1 and CDR2: SGHRS, YFSETQ.

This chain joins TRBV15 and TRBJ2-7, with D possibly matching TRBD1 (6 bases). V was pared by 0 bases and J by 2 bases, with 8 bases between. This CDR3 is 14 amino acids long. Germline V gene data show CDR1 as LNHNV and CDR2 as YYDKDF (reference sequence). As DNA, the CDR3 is TGTGCCACCAGCAGAGACAGGGGCCCCTACGAGCAGTACTTC. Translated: CATSRDRGPYEQYF. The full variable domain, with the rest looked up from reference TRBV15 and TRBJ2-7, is DAMVIQNPRYQVTQFGKPVTLSCSQTLNHNVMYWYQQKSSQAPKLLFHYYDKDFNNEADTPDNFQSRRPNTSFCFLDIRSPGLGDTAMYLCATSRDRGPYEQYFGPGTRLTVT.

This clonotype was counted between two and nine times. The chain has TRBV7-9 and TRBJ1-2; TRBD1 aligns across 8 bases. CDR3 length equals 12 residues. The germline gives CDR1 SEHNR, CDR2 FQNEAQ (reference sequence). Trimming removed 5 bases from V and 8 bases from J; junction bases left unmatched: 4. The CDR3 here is CASSQGQGGYTF. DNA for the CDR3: TGTGCCAGCAGCCAAGGACAGGGAGGCTACACCTTC.